This passage covers 3 T cell receptor beta chains from one sample sequenced in a study of chemoradiotherapy in HPV16-positive cancers. The repertoire was sequenced with immunoSEQ multiplex PCR; TCRdb's copy has only in-frame clones and lacks some. The sample contains about 27,000 clones, approximately 93% of which appear only once. Sequenced material: blood, taken from a patient who underwent chemoradiotherapy. The receptors derive from a human donor with HPV-associated anogenital cancer.

This chain joins TRBV5-4 and TRBJ1-2; TRBD1 aligns across 7 bases. This CDR3 region has 15 residues. Trimming cost V 4 bases and J 6 bases; bases outside gene matches: 12. Germline CDR1 is SGHNT and CDR2 is YYREEE (reference sequence). In DNA, the CDR3 is TGTGCCAGCAGCACCCGGACAGGTAAAAACGATGGCTACACCTTC. This sequence encodes CASSTRTGKNDGYTF. The variable domain in full, completed from reference TRBV5-4 and TRBJ1-2, reads ETGVTQSPTHLIKTRGQQVTLRCSSQSGHNTVSWYQQALGQGPQFIFQYYREEENGRGNFPPRFSGLQFPNYSSELNVNALELDDSALYLCASSTRTGKNDGYTFGSGTRLTVV.

The V and J genes are TRBV7-3 and TRBJ2-3; 8 bases agree with TRBD2. The CDR3 extends over 15 amino acids. The junction had 5 bases not matched to a gene; V was cut back by 6 bases and J by 0 bases. CDR1 SGHTA and CDR2 FQGTGA come from the germline V gene. CDR3 sequence (DNA): TGTGCCAGCAGTATGACGGGAGGGAGCACAGATACGCAGTATTTT. Protein: CASSMTGGSTDTQYF.

V usage is TRBV19 and J usage is TRBJ1-4; 7 nucleotides agree with TRBD1. The CDR3 has 17 residues. V shed 3 bases, J shed 6 bases, and the junction held 13 bases outside the gene matches. In germline, CDR1 is LNHDA, CDR2 SQIVND (reference sequence). This chain's CDR3 is CASSIYPTGPRYEKLFF. The DNA of the CDR3 is TGTGCCAGTAGTATTTACCCGACAGGGCCTCGTTATGAAAAACTGTTTTTT.